The 2 T cell receptor beta chains below come from one sample, sequenced in a study of shared clonotypes between healthy human individuals. Clones were read by immunoSEQ multiplex PCR, and TCRdb kept only the in-frame ones, dropping some. The profile shows fewer than 700,000 clones, approximately 95% of them singletons. CD8 cells regarded as naive lacked CD45RO, were positively chosen for CCR7, and omitted terminally differentiated effector memory CD45RA+ cells. The sample was naive CD8+ T cells sorted from blood. The source of these receptors is a woman aged 30 to 39 in good health.

This sequence joins TRBV4-2 and TRBJ2-5; no definite D call. The end of the DNA aligns better with TRBJ2-7, so the J call may be wrong. The CDR3 covers 14 residues. Germline V gene lookup returns CDR1 LGHNA and CDR2 YNFKEQ. The CDR3 DNA is TGTGCCAGCAGCCAAGAATTATTATCCTACGAGCAGTACTTC. Protein: CASSQELLSYEQYF.

The rearrangement links TRBV9 to TRBJ2-1; the D is unclear. The CDR3 runs 12 residues. V lost 2 bases and J lost 9, with 9 bases in between. Germline loops: CDR1 SGDLS, CDR2 YYNGEE. CDR3 residues: CASSVSLGEQFF. As DNA, the CDR3 is TGTGCCAGCAGCGTTTCTCTAGGTGAGCAGTTCTTC.